This entry lists 27 T cell receptor beta chains sequenced from one sample in a study of CD8 T cells in ankylosing spondylitis. These TCRs are of unknown antigen specificity. Study outcomes and limitations: It appeared that ankylosing spondylitis blood was characterized by a TCR beta motif of about eight highly homologous variants.

TCRdb used MiXCR to reprocess the 5' RACE reads, holding one entry per CDR3 protein. The sample has about 390,000 distinct CDR3 sequences, approximately 20% seen once. The sequenced sample was blood, either unsorted or a sorted T cell fraction (not recorded which). These receptors all come from a male donor with ankylosing spondylitis.

This clonotype has only a few counts. The chain is built from TRBV25-1 and TRBJ1-5, with 10 bases identical to TRBD1. This CDR3 has 18 residues. Germline V lookup: CDR1 MGHDK, CDR2 SYGVNS. Germline trimming cut 1 base from V and 0 bases from J; bases unmatched to any gene: 6. In DNA form, the CDR3 reads TGTGCCAGCAGTGAATCAGGGACAGGGGACCATAGCAATCAGCCCCAGCATTTT. This encodes CASSESGTGDHSNQPQHF. Looking up the rest from reference TRBV25-1 and TRBJ1-5 gives the full variable domain: EADIYQTPRYLVIGTGKKITLECSQTMGHDKMYWYQQDPGMELHLIHYSYGVNSTEKGDLSSESTVSRIRTEHFPLTLESARPSHTSQYLCASSESGTGDHSNQPQHFGDGTRLSIL.

Only a few counts were recorded for this clonotype. This chain joins TRBV20-1 and TRBJ1-1; the D is unclear. Germline V gene data show CDR1 as DFQATT and CDR2 as SNEGSKA (reference sequence). V lost 3 bases and J 6 bases, leaving 5 bases between the germline ends. This CDR3 region has 10 residues. The CDR3 here is CSASRSEAFF. In DNA, the CDR3 is TGCAGTGCTAGTAGGTCTGAAGCTTTCTTT.

The CDR3, as DNA: TGCGCCAGCAGCACAGCAGGTGTCATAAACTCCTACGAGCAGTACTTC. Translation: CASSTAGVINSYEQYF. The V call is TRBV5-1, the J call TRBJ2-7; D is undetermined. Trimming took 4 bases from V and 0 from J, leaving 17 bases between them. The CDR3 contains 16 residues. Germline CDR1 and CDR2: SGHRS and YFSETQ.

This sequence joins TRBV5-1 and TRBJ2-2; TRBD1 aligns across 8 bases. CDR1 SGHRS and CDR2 YFSETQ come from the germline V gene. This CDR3 comprises 14 residues. With V trimmed by 3 bases and J by 6 bases, 4 bases remained unmatched. This CDR3 is CASSSGQGPGELFF. The CDR3 DNA reads TGCGCCAGCAGCTCAGGACAGGGCCCCGGGGAGCTGTTTTTT.

This clonotype was observed a handful of times. The rearrangement joins TRBV24-1 to TRBJ2-1, with D perhaps matching TRBD1 (6 bases). The germline V gene has CDR1 KGHDR and CDR2 SFDVKD. V was pared by 5 bases and J by 6 bases, with 10 bases between. This CDR3 spans 13 amino acids. CDR3 bases: TGTGCCACCAGTGTAGCAGGGGTCAATGAGCAGTTCTTC. Its translation is CATSVAGVNEQFF.

Only a few counts were recorded for this clonotype. The chain combines TRBV29-1 with TRBJ1-4; TRBD1 aligns across 7 bases. This CDR3 is 14 amino acids long. The ends lost 7 bases at V and 5 bases at J; junction bases unmatched: 10. In germline, CDR1 is SQVTM, CDR2 ANQGSEA. CDR3 in DNA: TGCAGCGCCAACACCGGGACAGTAAATGAAAAACTGTTTTTT. This codes for CSANTGTVNEKLFF.

The CDR3 here is CASSLGDNEQFF. The CDR3 region has the DNA TGTGCCAGCAGCTTAGGTGACAATGAGCAGTTCTTC. The chain recombines TRBV11-3 with TRBJ2-1; D is unresolved. There are 12 residues in the CDR3. Germline V lookup: CDR1 SGHNT, CDR2 YENEEA. V was cut by 1 base and J by 5 bases, with 3 bases left in between.

The gene calls are TRBV15 and TRBJ1-4; D not certain. The CDR3 has 15 amino acids. The germline V gene has CDR1 LNHNV and CDR2 YYDKDF (reference sequence). The V end lost 1 base, the J end lost 8 bases, and 14 bases lay between the germline ends. Written as DNA, the CDR3 is TGTGCCACCAGCAGAGGTACGGCCGCTATGGAAAAACTGTTTTTT. Its protein product is CATSRGTAAMEKLFF.

This chain connects TRBV29-1 to TRBJ2-2; TRBD2 agrees at 9 bases. This CDR3 region has 14 residues. CDR1 is SQVTM, CDR2 ANQGSEA, per germline. V shed 3 bases, J shed 6 bases, and the junction held 5 bases outside the gene matches. The DNA for the CDR3 is TGCAGCGTTGAGGCGGGAGGGCCATCCGGGGAGCTGTTTTTT. Its protein product is CSVEAGGPSGELFF.

The gene calls are TRBV15 and TRBJ2-1; no definite D call. Germline V CDR1 and CDR2: LNHNV, YYDKDF (reference sequence). Trimming cost V 0 bases and J 4 bases, with 7 bases left between them. This CDR3 is 14 amino acids long. For the CDR3, the DNA is TGTGCCACCAGCAGAGATAACGGATACAATGAGCAGTTCTTC. Its protein is CATSRDNGYNEQFF.

The rearrangement uses TRBV28 and TRBJ2-3; D remains unclear. CDR3 length equals 14 residues. CDR1 is MDHEN, CDR2 SYDVKM, per germline. The V end was cut by 4 bases, the J end by 3 bases, with 11 bases between. CDR3 amino acids: CASSSVPTTDTQYF. CDR3 in DNA: TGTGCCAGCAGTTCAGTTCCGACAACAGATACGCAGTATTTT.

The rearrangement uses TRBV4-3 and TRBJ1-5; D remains ambiguous. The V end lost 3 bases, the J end lost 3 bases, and 6 bases lay between the germline ends. Germline V CDR1 and CDR2: LGHNA, YSLEER. This CDR3 is 13 amino acids long. The CDR3 DNA reads TGCGCCAGCAGCCAGGAAATCAATCAGCCCCAGCATTTT. This translates into CASSQEINQPQHF.

V gene TRBV3-1 combines with J gene TRBJ2-1, with 13 bases lining up with TRBD2. V trimming: 1 base; J trimming: 9 bases; junction bases outside the gene matches: 9. Germline V CDR1 and CDR2: LGHDT, YNNKEL (reference sequence). This CDR3 is built from 17 residues. CDR3 nucleotide sequence: TGTGCCAGCAGCCAAGGCCCGGGACTAGCGGGGTCCGGTGAGCAGTTCTTC. This codes for CASSQGPGLAGSGEQFF.

The chain uses TRBV20-1 and TRBJ1-2; perhaps TRBD1 as D (6 bases). Germline-derived CDR1 and CDR2 are DFQATT and SNEGSKA (reference sequence). This CDR3 comprises 13 residues. V lost 6 bases to trimming and J lost 5 bases, with 16 bases between them. CDR3 in amino acids: CSAWGRRAYGYTF. The CDR3, as DNA: TGCAGTGCCTGGGGGCGGCGAGCATATGGCTACACCTTC.

The V gene is TRBV24-1, the J gene TRBJ2-1, with D tentatively TRBD2 (5 bases). V lost 2 bases, J lost 4 bases, and 20 bases lay in between. The V gene's germline CDR1 is KGHDR and CDR2 SFDVKD. CDR3 length: 18 amino acids. Written as DNA, the CDR3 is TGTGCCACCAGTGATTCTTTCCGGTCGGGGAGAACTTACAATGAGCAGTTCTTC. Protein: CATSDSFRSGRTYNEQFF.

This chain connects TRBV12-3 or TRBV12-4 to TRBJ2-1, with TRBD2 matching over 11 bases. The length of the CDR3 is 15 residues. The V gene end was trimmed by 6 bases and the J gene end by 4 bases; junction bases not matched to a gene: 5. CDR3 in amino acids: CASRPTSGTYNEQFF. The CDR3, as DNA: TGTGCCAGCAGGCCGACTAGCGGGACATACAATGAGCAGTTCTTC.

The J gene is TRBJ2-4, the V gene TRBV7-3; D is unresolved. The CDR3 is 15 amino acids. Germline V lookup: CDR1 SGHTA, CDR2 FQGTGA. V was shortened by 2 bases and J by 4 bases, with 12 bases between the two germline ends. CDR3: CASSLERTAKNIQYF. CDR3 nucleotides: TGTGCCAGCAGCTTAGAACGGACGGCAAAAAACATTCAGTACTTC.

The chain is built from TRBV10-3 and TRBJ1-5; the D gene is possibly TRBD1 (6 bases). Trimming left V 4 bases short and J 2 bases short, with 18 bases between. The CDR3 runs 17 residues. CDR1 and CDR2 (germline): ENHRY, SYGVKD. This CDR3 reads CAISGGGNRAGNQPQHF. The CDR3 nucleotides read TGTGCCATCAGTGGGGGGGGAAACAGGGCGGGCAATCAGCCCCAGCATTTT.

V and J are TRBV12-3 or TRBV12-4 and TRBJ2-7; 11 bases are shared with TRBD2. The CDR3 runs 14 residues. V lost 6 bases to trimming and J lost 6 bases; unmatched junction nucleotides: 7. CDR3: CASSLTGTSGEQYF. The CDR3 DNA reads as TGTGCCAGCAGCTTAACCGGGACTAGCGGCGAGCAGTACTTC.

This clonotype was observed a handful of times. V is TRBV28 and J is TRBJ1-2, with 7 bases that match TRBD1. With V trimmed by 8 bases and J by 6 bases, 9 bases remained unmatched. There are 13 residues in the CDR3. Germline V gives CDR1 MDHEN, CDR2 SYDVKM. CDR3 DNA: TGTGCCAGCTGGGGACAGCCAGGTCATGGCTACACCTTC. Translation gives CASWGQPGHGYTF.

The chain carries TRBV9 and TRBJ2-1; 9 bases agree with TRBD2. The CDR3 is made up of 19 amino acids. The germline V gene encodes CDR1 SGDLS and CDR2 YYNGEE. After removal of 3 bases from V and 4 bases from J, the junction contained 17 bases not matched to a gene. This chain's CDR3 is CASSATPLGAGGVYNEQFF. Here the CDR3 DNA reads TGTGCCAGCAGCGCCACCCCCTTAGGAGCGGGAGGCGTATACAATGAGCAGTTCTTC.

This clonotype has just a few counts. V is TRBV9 and J is TRBJ2-7, with 7 positions matching TRBD1. The CDR3 has 15 amino acids. Germline V gene lookup returns CDR1 SGDLS and CDR2 YYNGEE. V gave up 2 bases and J gave up 0 bases; unmatched junction bases: 5. The CDR3 loop is CASSVTGEPSYEQYF. As DNA, the CDR3 is TGTGCCAGCAGCGTTACAGGGGAACCCTCCTACGAGCAGTACTTC.

This clonotype was recorded at least ten times. The J gene is TRBJ1-2, the V gene TRBV5-1; D unclear. Deletions cut 0 bases from V and 6 bases from J, with 21 bases between. CDR1 is SGHRS and CDR2 is YFSETQ in the germline V gene. This CDR3 spans 17 amino acids. The CDR3 coding sequence is TGCGCCAGCAGCTTGGATGGGCCACAGATACAGCCTGATGGCTACACCTTC. Translation: CASSLDGPQIQPDGYTF.

Many counts were recorded for this clonotype. The J gene is TRBJ1-1, the V gene TRBV29-1, with 9 bases fitting TRBD1. Unmatched junction bases numbered 10, after V lost 7 bases and J lost 4 bases. Germline CDR1 and CDR2: SQVTM and ANQGSEA. The CDR3 length is 14 residues. CDR3 residues: CSASRTGVSTEAFF. CDR3 bases: TGCAGCGCCTCCCGGACAGGGGTTAGCACTGAAGCTTTCTTT.

The J gene is TRBJ2-3, the V gene TRBV4-2; no clear D gene. CDR1 is LGHNA, CDR2 YNFKEQ, per germline. V shed 1 base and J shed 2 bases, with 19 bases lying between them. There are 18 residues in the CDR3. In DNA form, the CDR3 reads TGTGCCAGCAGCCAAGTCTTTTCGTGGGGAACCAACACAGATACGCAGTATTTT. Protein product: CASSQVFSWGTNTDTQYF.

The chain joins TRBV5-1 to TRBJ2-1, with TRBD2 as a possible D gene (6 bases). The germline CDR1 and CDR2 sequences are SGHRS and YFSETQ. The CDR3 spans 16 residues. The germline V and J ends were trimmed by 0 bases and 8 bases, with 18 bases remaining between them. The CDR3: CASSLGVTGDSDEQFF. DNA of the CDR3: TGCGCCAGCAGCTTGGGGGTAACGGGAGACTCGGATGAGCAGTTCTTC.

This chain joins TRBV5-6 and TRBJ1-2; 9 bases fit TRBD1. Germline V gene sequence: CDR1 SGHDT, CDR2 YYEEEE. This CDR3 comprises 17 residues. With V trimmed by 5 bases and J by 8 bases, 19 bases remained unmatched. DNA of the CDR3: TGTGCCAGCAGACGGGACAGGGACAGAGGTCTGATTAGCGGCTACACCTTC. It codes for CASRRDRDRGLISGYTF.